One T cell receptor (beta chain) is described in this entry. Its antigen is unidentified. The data were obtained in a study of cytomegalovirus exposure and HLA in healthy donors. The germline V and J ends were trimmed by 11 bases and 3 bases, with 16 bases remaining between them. The CDR3 covers 13 residues. Germline lookup yields CDR1 SGHTA and CDR2 FQGNSA. Notes on the study in general: The authors later found TCR association rates varying by HLA locus, with DRB1 most and HLA-C fewest. Equally common other TCR beta chains were less clonally expanded than HLA-associated ones, a later analysis found. Most of the TCR beta V segments (in an earlier analysis) were productive either about 90% or about 30% of the time. Follow-up analysis later connected one missense variant in DCLRE1C with trimming of TCR beta V- and J-genes.

The primer mix had 60 Vbeta and 13 Jbeta primers. Measured with immunoSEQ multiplex PCR; TCRdb has only the in-frame clones, and not every one. The data contain about 87,000 clones, less than 80% of them seen just once; the ten biggest clones take up approximately 20%. The chain uses TRBV7-2 and TRBJ1-2; a weak D match, TRBD1 (5 bases). The receptor's source is a young man in good health and CMV-seropositive. The sample was PBMCs. The CDR3 here is CASTEGQDYGYTF. In nucleotides, the CDR3 is TGTGCCTCCACGGAGGGGCAGGACTATGGCTACACCTTC.